This T cell receptor beta chain is from a study of cytomegalovirus exposure and HLA in healthy donors. Study-wide findings and caveats: TRBV6-2, TRBV6-3 and some other V segments were excluded as indistinguishable. A list of around 160 TCR beta chains associated with cytomegalovirus was given. From TCR beta sequences, most subjects' HLA-A and HLA-B alleles were reportedly predicted accurately.

This PCR relied on a set of 60 Vbeta primers and 13 Jbeta primers. This table comes from immunoSEQ multiplex PCR, and its TCRdb copy is limited to in-frame clones, with some not included. The sample shows almost 200,000 clones, roughly 85% of them seen only once. Comments on this clone: The antigen is not known.

The length of the CDR3 is 14 residues. Germline assignment: CDR1 MDHEN and CDR2 SYDVKM. J lost 5 bases, V lost 6 bases, and 9 bases had no gene match. This receptor was obtained from a woman aged 45-60 years in good health and CMV-seronegative. The specimen was PBMCs. The chain recombines TRBV28 with TRBJ1-1, with TRBD1 matching 7 bases. This chain's CDR3 is CASSSRGRGTEAFF. The CDR3 coding sequence is TGTGCCAGCAGCAGTAGGGGGCGAGGGACTGAAGCTTTCTTT.